The 24 T cell receptor beta chains presented below share a single source sample, sequenced in a study of blood T cell repertoires in COVID-19. The method was immunoSEQ multiplex PCR; TCRdb's version includes in-frame clones alone and lacks a portion of them. Of about 98,000 clones in the sample, around 72% were seen once. The sequencing sample was made of peripheral blood. These receptors all stem from a man between 65 and 85 years old with acute or convalescent COVID-19.

This clone was picked up a small number of times. This rearrangement joins TRBV27 to TRBJ1-5, with a possible D match to TRBD1 (5 bases). The germline CDR1 and CDR2 sequences are MNHEY and SMNVEV (reference sequence). Deletions cut 6 bases from V and 7 bases from J, with 13 bases between. There are 13 residues in the CDR3. The CDR3 is CASSDSLVQPQHF. For the CDR3, the DNA is TGTGCCAGCAGCGACAGCTTAGTCCAGCCCCAGCATTTT.

This chain joins TRBV24-1 and TRBJ2-5; tentative D call: TRBD1 (6 bases). CDR1 is KGHDR, CDR2 SFDVKD, per germline. Trimming removed 0 bases at V and 4 bases at J, with 8 bases between. This CDR3 region has 14 residues. Written as DNA, the CDR3 is TGTGCCACCAGTGATTTGAACAGGGCAGAGACCCAGTACTTC. It specifies CATSDLNRAETQYF.

V usage is TRBV2 and J usage is TRBJ2-5; possible D gene TRBD2, 6 bases. The CDR3 loop spans 13 amino acids. V shed 8 bases and J shed 0 bases, with 10 bases lying between them. Per the germline V gene, CDR1 is SNHLY and CDR2 is FYNNEI. The CDR3 DNA reads TGTGCCAGCGGCGGGGAGAACCAAGAGACCCAGTACTTC. Translation: CASGGENQETQYF. The entire variable domain, with the rest obtained from reference TRBV2 and TRBJ2-5, is as follows: EPEVTQTPSHQVTQMGQEVILRCVPISNHLYFYWYRQILGQKVEFLVSFYNNEISEKSEIFDDQFSVERPDGSNFTLKIRSTKLEDSAMYFCASGGENQETQYFGPGTRLLVL.

The V and J genes are TRBV15 and TRBJ1-5; no clear D. V was pared by 0 bases and J by 3 bases, with 9 bases between. The CDR3 is 15 residues long. Germline V gene sequence: CDR1 LNHNV, CDR2 YYDKDF (reference sequence). The CDR3 region has the DNA TGTGCCACCAGCAGAGATCCCGGGTCCAATCAGCCCCAGCATTTT. Protein product: CATSRDPGSNQPQHF.

The J gene is TRBJ1-6, the V gene TRBV7-3, with 7 bases aligning to TRBD1. CDR3 length: 14 residues. CDR1 is SGHTA and CDR2 is FQGTGA in the germline V gene. J gave up 9 bases and V 5 bases, and 7 bases lay outside the gene matches. The CDR3 is CASSAGQAGSPLHF. DNA of the CDR3: TGTGCCAGCAGCGCCGGACAGGCGGGTTCACCCCTCCACTTT.

The chain combines TRBV29-1 with TRBJ2-7, with TRBD1 matching 11 bases. Germline CDR1 is SQVTM and CDR2 is ANQGSEA. With 7 bases clipped from V and 2 bases from J, the junction kept 4 bases outside the gene matches. The CDR3 has 13 residues. CDR3 loop: CSAPGQGAYEQYF. CDR3 DNA sequence: TGCAGCGCTCCGGGACAGGGGGCCTACGAGCAGTACTTC.

For this clone: At one of its ends the junction is not consistent with the germline gene, which may arise from a read error. J is TRBJ2-2 and V is TRBV9, with 11 bases aligning to TRBD2. The CDR3 loop spans 16 amino acids. The V gene's germline CDR1 is SGDLS and CDR2 YYNGEE. The CDR3 spells CASRVAGGPGSGELFF. CDR3 nucleotides: TGTGCCAGCCGCGTAGCGGGGGGGCCGGGGAGCGGGGAGCTGTTTTTT.

This clone was recorded once. The chain's CDR3 is CASSLGRGKPQHF. CDR3 coding DNA: TGTGCCAGCAGTTTAGGTAGGGGTAAGCCCCAGCATTTT. The genes are TRBV12-3 or TRBV12-4 and TRBJ1-5, with D possibly being TRBD1 (5 bases). V was pared by 1 base and J by 8 bases, with 9 bases between. The CDR3 is 13 amino acids.

There are a few counts of this clone. This rearrangement joins TRBV6-4 to TRBJ2-2; 12 bases align to TRBD2. Trimming took 0 bases from V and 7 from J; bases not matched to a gene: 9. Germline V lookup: CDR1 MRHNA, CDR2 SNTAGT. CDR3 size: 18 residues. The CDR3 region has the DNA TGTGCCAGCAGTGACTCGACTAGCGGGAGTTCTAGAGGCGGGGAGCTGTTTTTT. Its translation: CASSDSTSGSSRGGELFF.

In this sample, this clone turned up many times. The chain combines TRBV28 with TRBJ2-1, with a possible D match to TRBD1 (5 bases). Germline values: CDR1 MDHEN, CDR2 SYDVKM. The V end lost 5 bases, the J end lost 11 bases, and 19 bases lay between the germline ends. This CDR3 has 14 amino acids. In DNA form, the CDR3 reads TGTGCCAGCAGTCCGCCTCAAAGGGGCGGTAAGCAGTTCTTC. It yields the protein CASSPPQRGGKQFF.

This clone was seen just once. This chain joins TRBV28 and TRBJ2-7; TRBD2 is a possible D gene (5 bases). Germline CDR1 and CDR2: MDHEN and SYDVKM. V lost 5 bases and J lost 1, with 12 bases in between. CDR3 length: 14 amino acids. The CDR3 sequence is CASSTDGDSYEQYF. The DNA of the CDR3 is TGTGCCAGCAGTACGGACGGGGATTCCTACGAGCAGTACTTC.

This rearrangement joins TRBV30 to TRBJ1-2; D is perhaps TRBD1 (5 bases). CDR1 and CDR2 from the germline V gene are GTSNPN and SVGIG (reference sequence). The ends were cut back, 0 bases at V and 10 bases at J, with 15 bases in the middle. The CDR3 runs 13 residues. The CDR3 is CAWSVLGPGPYTF. CDR3 bases: TGTGCCTGGAGTGTACTGGGGCCAGGGCCCTACACCTTC.

The chain uses TRBV7-2 and TRBJ2-1, with a possible D match to TRBD1 (6 bases). Germline values: CDR1 SGHTA, CDR2 FQGNSA. There are 13 residues in the CDR3. V lost 5 bases, J lost 6 bases, and 11 bases lay in between. The CDR3 region is CASSRQTGNEQFF. CDR3 coding DNA: TGTGCCAGCAGCCGCCAGACAGGCAATGAGCAGTTCTTC.

This clone has only one observation. CDR3 DNA sequence: TGTGCCAGCAGCGTCGGGGGAGGGCCAGATACGCAGTATTTT. It codes for CASSVGGGPDTQYF. J is TRBJ2-3 and V is TRBV9; 7 positions agree with TRBD2. The germline V gene encodes CDR1 SGDLS and CDR2 YYNGEE. The CDR3 has 14 residues. J lost 4 bases, V lost 2 bases, and 4 bases had no gene match. Supplemented by reference TRBV9 and TRBJ2-3, the full variable domain reads DSGVTQTPKHLITATGQRVTLRCSPRSGDLSVYWYQQSLDQGLQFLIQYYNGEERAKGNILERFSAQQFPDLHSELNLSSLELGDSALYFCASSVGGGPDTQYFGPGTRLTVL.

This clone was observed once. The rearrangement links TRBV4-1 to TRBJ1-2; D possibly corresponds to TRBD1 (5 bases). V was pared by 3 bases and J by 4 bases, with 18 bases between. CDR3 length equals 16 residues. The germline V gene encodes CDR1 MGHRA and CDR2 YSYEKL. Here the CDR3 DNA reads TGCGCCAGCAGCCATAATGGAGGGGCCGGGTCCTATGGCTACACCTTC. Its translation is CASSHNGGAGSYGYTF.

J is TRBJ1-5 and V is TRBV28, with 7 bases lining up with TRBD1. From germline, CDR1 is MDHEN and CDR2 SYDVKM. The CDR3 covers 15 residues. Trimming took 4 bases from V and 1 from J; bases not matched to a gene: 4. The CDR3 loop reads CASSYEGGSNQPQHF. The CDR3 DNA follows: TGTGCCAGCAGTTACGAAGGGGGCAGCAATCAGCCCCAGCATTTT. Filled out from reference TRBV28 and TRBJ1-5, the complete variable domain reads DVKVTQSSRYLVKRTGEKVFLECVQDMDHENMFWYRQDPGLGLRLIYFSYDVKMKEKGDIPEGYSVSREKKERFSLILESASTNQTSMYLCASSYEGGSNQPQHFGDGTRLSIL.

This rearrangement joins TRBV5-4 to TRBJ2-1, with 12 bases matching TRBD2. Germline CDR1 SGHNT, CDR2 YYREEE (reference sequence). V lost 5 bases to trimming and J lost 2 bases; unmatched junction nucleotides: 2. This CDR3 is built from 15 residues. The chain's CDR3 is CASRRTSGAYNEQFF. The CDR3 region has the DNA TGTGCCAGCAGAAGGACTAGCGGGGCCTACAATGAGCAGTTCTTC.

This rearrangement joins TRBV19 to TRBJ2-7, with 10 bases that match TRBD2. The CDR3 totals 16 residues. Germline V gene data show CDR1 as LNHDA and CDR2 as SQIVND (reference sequence). Unmatched junction bases numbered 8, after V lost 3 bases and J lost 3 bases. The CDR3 sequence is CASSIRSGTSVYEQYF. The CDR3 DNA reads TGTGCCAGTAGTATTCGTTCCGGGACTAGCGTCTACGAGCAGTACTTC.

The rearrangement joins TRBV5-1 to TRBJ2-7, with D perhaps matching TRBD2 (6 bases). V dropped 4 bases and J dropped 3 bases, with 8 bases sitting between them. This CDR3 has 12 amino acids. Germline CDR1 and CDR2: SGHRS and YFSETQ. CDR3 sequence reads: CASSRTNYEQYF. For the CDR3, the DNA is TGCGCCAGCAGCCGGACTAACTACGAGCAGTACTTC.

The rearrangement links TRBV30 to TRBJ2-3, with a possible D match to TRBD2 (6 bases). With 5 bases removed from V and 0 bases from J, the gap between germline ends came to 12 bases. This CDR3 contains 14 residues. CDR1 and CDR2 (germline): GTSNPN, SVGIG (reference sequence). The CDR3 sequence is CAWEPGTSTDTQYF. The CDR3 DNA reads as TGTGCCTGGGAGCCGGGGACTAGCACAGATACGCAGTATTTT.

This clone was seen more than once but under ten times. The genes are TRBV11-3 and TRBJ1-1; unclear D gene. The V end was cut by 5 bases, the J end by 1 base, with 14 bases between. From germline, CDR1 is SGHNT and CDR2 YENEEA. This CDR3 is built from 15 residues. CDR3 sequence reads: CASSPPGGSNTEAFF. In nucleotides, the CDR3 is TGTGCCAGCAGCCCTCCCGGAGGGTCGAACACTGAAGCTTTCTTT.

This clone was counted many times. This rearrangement joins TRBV27 to TRBJ1-6, with 9 bases that match TRBD1. Looked up from germline, CDR1 is MNHEY and CDR2 is SMNVEV (reference sequence). V gave up 3 bases and J gave up 10 bases; unmatched junction bases: 16. This CDR3 is 18 amino acids long. Here the CDR3 reads CASSLSPLPGQGRSPLHF. The CDR3 region has the DNA TGTGCCAGCAGTTTGTCCCCTCTCCCGGGACAGGGACGATCACCCCTCCACTTT.

The chain links TRBV6-5 to TRBJ1-2, with 7 bases lining up with TRBD1. The germline V gene has CDR1 MNHEY and CDR2 SVGAGI. J gave up 7 bases and V 2 bases, and 7 bases lay outside the gene matches. The CDR3 length is 14 residues. The CDR3 region is CASSYGYRGRGYTF. CDR3 DNA sequence: TGTGCCAGCAGTTACGGTTACAGGGGCCGTGGCTACACCTTC.

This clone was recorded a few times. The V and J genes are TRBV5-4 and TRBJ1-1; D not certain. The V and J ends lost 1 base and 5 bases respectively, with 12 bases between them. This CDR3 has 14 residues. The V gene's germline CDR1 is SGHNT and CDR2 YYREEE (reference sequence). CDR3 protein: CASSLKGGWTEAFF. CDR3 coding DNA: TGTGCCAGCAGCTTGAAGGGAGGATGGACTGAAGCTTTCTTT. Full variable domain (outside the CDR3, taken from reference TRBV5-4 and TRBJ1-1): ETGVTQSPTHLIKTRGQQVTLRCSSQSGHNTVSWYQQALGQGPQFIFQYYREEENGRGNFPPRFSGLQFPNYSSELNVNALELDDSALYLCASSLKGGWTEAFFGQGTRLTVV.